What follows is one T cell receptor (beta chain) and its context. Its antigen is unknown. From the germline V gene, CDR1 is LGHNT and CDR2 is FRNRAP. Including cysteine and phenylalanine, the CDR3 has 15 amino acids. DNA is not on record. The data are from a study of T cells expressing NK-cell markers (dated by TCRdb to about 2020). Notes on the research overall: TCR beta-chain repertoires were profiled in sorted CD3+CD56+NKG2C+, CD3+CD56+NKG2C- and CD3+CD56-NKG2C+ T-cell subsets from about 8 donors. Among the eight sequenced donors, seven were HCMV-seropositive and one was HCMV-seronegative. All eight donors whose samples were sequenced were randomly selected healthy volunteers, three of them men and five women. Libraries were sequenced as 2 x 150 bp reads on Illumina HiSeq 2000/2500, MiSeq or NextSeq. Results and caveats for the whole study, not just this receptor: Those dominant clonotypes were again the most abundant among CD3+CD56-NKG2C+ cells in a few donors, at roughly 28.3-60.1%. It remained unclear whether the expanded NKG2C-expressing T cell clones were specific for HCMV antigens. In five to seven donors, the dominant CD3+CD56+NKG2C+ clonotypes were among the top 10 CD8+ clonotypes and accounted for 1.0-7.0% of CD8+ T cells.

HCMV serostatus was determined by detecting HCMV-specific IgG in serum with a commercial ELISA kit. Peripheral blood mononuclear cells were isolated from blood by Ficoll density gradient centrifugation. Sequencing used an Illumina HiSeq 2000. TCR beta cDNA libraries were prepared using 5'RACE template switching, which introduced a universal primer site and unique molecular identifiers. cDNA synthesis was primed from the TCR beta constant segment, followed by two successive PCR amplification steps. The authors processed their data as follows. Reads were demultiplexed and grouped by UMI with MIGEC, and clonotypes were assembled and quantified with MiTCR. To exclude erroneous sequences, only TCR cDNA sequences supported by at least two reads were retained. The tcR package was used for downstream repertoire analysis, and clonotypes were matched across fractions by CDR3 nucleotide sequence plus V segment. VDJmatch was used to annotate antigen specificity against VDJdb, with one amino acid substitution in CDR3 allowed. Reprocessed by TCRdb, the reads give a single entry per CDR3 protein sequence, without DNA. These V and J calls are TCRdb output, not the study's own analysis. Per the sample table, the count is about 160,000 distinct CDR3 sequences. The top ten constitute around 20% of the sample.

The chain is encoded by TRBV12-5 joined to TRBJ2-1. The TCR sequence derives from a woman aged 18 to 75 in good health. Source material: blood T cells: a sorted CD56 or NKG2C T cell subset, CD4+ or CD8+ T cells, or bulk PBMC T cells (not recorded which). The CDR3 protein sequence reads: CASGLQGRTYNEQFF.